This T cell receptor (beta chain) stems from a study of T cell responses to AZD1222 COVID-19 vaccine. Study-level results: Spike-specific TCRs gained breadth and depth after people received two AZD1222 doses. It was only after the peak T cell response that any repertoires were sampled. There were mostly white British donors and more females than males, and clonal diversity was possibly underestimated. Unmutated variant regions are reportedly targeted by nearly half of spike-specific TCRs.

Germline V lookup: CDR1 SQVTM, CDR2 ANQGSEA. V lost 3 bases to trimming and J lost 9 bases, with 15 bases between them. This CDR3 region has 13 residues. In regard to this clone: Its target is not known.

Here immunoSEQ multiplex PCR was the method, and the copy in TCRdb shows in-frame clones only, minus some. The sample consists of about 130,000 clones, roughly 89% of them appearing once. V and J are TRBV29-1 and TRBJ2-1; D may correspond to TRBD1 or TRBD2 (5 bases each). This specimen was peripheral blood, taken on day 0 of AZD1222 vaccination. The sequence came from an adult in good health. The CDR3 DNA sequence: TGCAGCGTTGATACCGGAATGAGGGGTGAGCAGTTCTTC. Translating it yields CSVDTGMRGEQFF.